Sequencing of this TCR beta chain was carried out in a study of T cells in Graves' hyperthyroidism and ophthalmopathy. Study outcomes and limitations: The authors' 13 V-J model separated ophthalmopathy from stable hyperthyroidism. Most expanded thyroid clonotypes above 0.001 also appeared in blood.

Per the germline V gene, CDR1 is LNHDA and CDR2 is SQIVND (reference sequence). The CDR3 totals 15 residues. V was pared by 11 bases and J by 6 bases, with 14 bases of the junction left unmatched. Researchers amplified the TCR beta CDR3 regions from RNA transcripts. HTBI primers were used for first-round RT-PCR of the TCR CDR3. TCRdb re-derived calls from the multiplex PCR reads in MiXCR, one entry per CDR3 protein. Here the sample spans approximately 590,000 distinct CDR3 sequences, around 16% being singletons. Details on this clonotype: Its specificity is unknown.

Absence of ophthalmopathy progression within 18 months defined stable Graves' hyperthyroidism. Exclusions: uncontrolled infection, other autoimmune disease, pregnancy, lactation. The receptor's source is a woman in her 30s with Graves' hyperthyroidism. The rearrangement links TRBV19 to TRBJ1-5; 9 bases match TRBD1. The specimen was blood. The CDR3 bases are TGTGCCTCCGGGGGTGCTTGGACAGGGGCTCAGCCCCAGCATTTT. It is translated as CASGGAWTGAQPQHF.